One and the same sample provided the 32 T cell receptor beta chains below, sequenced in a study of OX40 agonist ivuxolimab in advanced cancers. TCRdb's copy holds only in-frame clones and misses some; the assay was immunoSEQ multiplex PCR. The sample records around 35,000 clones, less than 90% being singletons. The sequencing here drew on CD4+ or CD8+ T cells sorted from blood, taken in a trial of the OX40 agonist ivuxolimab. Receptor source: an adult with an advanced solid tumor such as melanoma, head and neck, liver or kidney cancer.

CDR3 protein: CASSLTFGETQYF. DNA for the CDR3: TGTGCCAGCAGCTTAACGTTTGGGGAGACCCAGTACTTC. The chain combines TRBV7-3 with TRBJ2-5; no clear D. This CDR3 region has 13 residues. Germline CDR1 and CDR2: SGHTA and FQGTGA. The V gene lost 0 bases and the J gene lost 5 bases, with 7 bases spanning the gap. Supplemented by reference TRBV7-3 and TRBJ2-5, the full variable domain reads GAGVSQTPSNKVTEKGKYVELRCDPISGHTALYWYRQSLGQGPEFLIYFQGTGAADDSGLPNDRFFAVRPEGSVSTLKIQRTERGDSAVYLCASSLTFGETQYFGPGTRLLVL.

This clone was counted a single time. The genes are TRBV5-4 and TRBJ2-7, with D perhaps matching TRBD2 (6 bases). The CDR3 has 14 residues. V dropped 4 bases and J dropped 3 bases, with 14 bases sitting between them. Germline V gene data show CDR1 as SGHNT and CDR2 as YYREEE (reference sequence). For the CDR3, the DNA is TGTGCCAGCAGCCTCCCTGGGAGGAGCTACGAGCAGTACTTC. Encoded protein: CASSLPGRSYEQYF. The entire variable domain, with the rest obtained from reference TRBV5-4 and TRBJ2-7, is as follows: ETGVTQSPTHLIKTRGQQVTLRCSSQSGHNTVSWYQQALGQGPQFIFQYYREEENGRGNFPPRFSGLQFPNYSSELNVNALELDDSALYLCASSLPGRSYEQYFGPGTRLTVT.

This sequence joins TRBV6-5 and TRBJ1-2; tentatively, D is TRBD1 (5 bases). This CDR3 is built from 15 residues. Trimming pared 0 bases from V and 4 bases from J, leaving 12 bases between. CDR1 is MNHEY, CDR2 SVGAGI, per germline. This CDR3 reads CASSYSRWGGYGYTF. The CDR3 DNA follows: TGTGCCAGCAGTTACTCTCGGTGGGGGGGCTATGGCTACACCTTC.

The genes are TRBV6-1 and TRBJ2-7; 9 bases agree with TRBD1. This CDR3 comprises 15 residues. The J segment lost 3 bases and the V segment lost 5 bases, leaving 8 bases of the junction unmatched. Germline V gene sequence: CDR1 MNHNS, CDR2 SASEGT. The CDR3, as DNA: TGTGCCAGCAGTACCCGGACAGGGGTCCACTACGAGCAGTACTTC. Residues: CASSTRTGVHYEQYF.

The chain uses TRBV5-1 and TRBJ2-7; D is uncertain. V was cut by 2 bases and J by 1 base, with 10 bases left in between. Germline CDR1 SGHRS, CDR2 YFSETQ. This CDR3 has 14 residues. The CDR3 bases are TGCGCCAGCAGCTTCCAACATGGATCCTACGAGCAGTACTTC. Protein product: CASSFQHGSYEQYF. The full variable domain, in which reference TRBV5-1 and TRBJ2-7 provide the parts outside the CDR3, is KAGVTQTPRYLIKTRGQQVTLSCSPISGHRSVSWYQQTPGQGLQFLFEYFSETQRNKGNFPGRFSGRQFSNSRSEMNVSTLELGDSALYLCASSFQHGSYEQYFGPGTRLTVT.

This CDR3 is CASSVEALKRDTQYF. CDR3 coding DNA: TGTGCCAGCAGTGTAGAGGCCCTGAAGCGGGATACGCAGTATTTT. The chain uses TRBV6-1 and TRBJ2-3, with TRBD2 as a possible D gene (5 bases). The CDR3 has 15 amino acids. Per germline, CDR1 MNHNS and CDR2 SASEGT. Trimming removed 4 bases from V and 6 bases from J, with 17 bases in between.

The V call is TRBV29-1, the J call TRBJ2-7; tentatively, D is TRBD2 (5 bases). Trimming took off 4 bases at V and 0 bases at J, with 7 bases between the two ends. The CDR3 sequence is 12 residues long. In germline, CDR1 is SQVTM, CDR2 ANQGSEA. CDR3 nucleotide sequence: TGCAGCGTTGGACGGGACTCCTACGAGCAGTACTTC. Translated, it gives CSVGRDSYEQYF.

Only one count was recorded for this clone. This chain's CDR3 is CASSRDRVAGELFF. The CDR3 nucleotides are TGTGCCAGCAGCCGTGACAGGGTAGCCGGGGAGCTGTTTTTT. This chain links TRBV6-5 with TRBJ2-2; 7 positions agree with TRBD1. CDR1 and CDR2 (germline): MNHEY, SVGAGI. The CDR3 contains 14 residues. The trim removed 6 bases at V and 6 bases at J, leaving 7 bases unmatched.

There are a few counts of this clone. This rearrangement joins TRBV7-4 to TRBJ1-4; D ambiguous. V lost 4 bases and J lost 8, with 20 bases in between. The length of the CDR3 is 16 residues. Per germline, CDR1 SGHVT and CDR2 SQSDAQ. The DNA of the CDR3 is TGTGCCAGCAGCTCAAGCTGGTACACGGGTTGGGAAAAACTGTTTTTT. Translation gives CASSSSWYTGWEKLFF.

The rearrangement uses TRBV6-5 and TRBJ2-2; D is tentatively TRBD1 or TRBD2 (5 bases each). Trimming removed 2 bases at V and 1 base at J, with 11 bases between. This CDR3 has 16 amino acids. Germline-derived CDR1 and CDR2 are MNHEY and SVGAGI. The CDR3 nucleotides read TGTGCCAGCAGTTACCCTGGGGGAGTGAACACCGGGGAGCTGTTTTTT. Translated: CASSYPGGVNTGELFF.

The table lists this clone with a count of one. V and J are TRBV5-1 and TRBJ2-3; D unclear. The CDR3 extends over 13 amino acids. Germline CDR1 reads SGHRS; CDR2 reads YFSETQ. The V and J ends lost 2 bases and 0 bases respectively, with 4 bases between them. CDR3 coding DNA: TGCGCCAGCAGCTTAGGCAGCACAGATACGCAGTATTTT. Translation: CASSLGSTDTQYF.

The chain is built from TRBV19 and TRBJ2-2; D tentatively reads TRBD1 or TRBD2 (5 bases each). Trimming pared 5 bases from V and 2 bases from J, leaving 15 bases between. The CDR3 is made up of 16 amino acids. Germline V gene lookup returns CDR1 LNHDA and CDR2 SQIVND (reference sequence). The CDR3 reads CASSAYPGRNTGELFF. The CDR3 DNA sequence: TGTGCCAGTAGTGCCTATCCGGGACGTAACACCGGGGAGCTGTTTTTT.

The chain joins TRBV30 to TRBJ2-1; TRBD2 matches 8 bases. Germline CDR1 and CDR2: GTSNPN and SVGIG (reference sequence). V lost 4 bases, J lost 4 bases, and 3 bases stayed unmatched. CDR3 length: 13 amino acids. CDR3 DNA: TGTGCCTGGACCGGGACTAGTTACAATGAGCAGTTCTTC. This encodes CAWTGTSYNEQFF.

The J gene is TRBJ2-1, the V gene TRBV29-1; D gene unclear. The CDR3 sequence is 10 residues long. Trimming removed 7 bases at V and 5 bases at J, with 6 bases between. CDR1 SQVTM and CDR2 ANQGSEA come from the germline V gene. The CDR3 reads CSGGHNEQFF. Written as DNA, the CDR3 is TGCAGCGGAGGCCACAATGAGCAGTTCTTC.

The chain employs TRBV19 and TRBJ2-6; D gene ambiguous. This CDR3 region has 13 residues. The germline gives CDR1 LNHDA, CDR2 SQIVND (reference sequence). V was shortened by 5 bases and J by 0 bases, with 2 bases between the two germline ends. The CDR3 nucleotides read TGTGCCAGTAGTTTCTCTGGGGCCAACGTCCTGACTTTC. Translating it yields CASSFSGANVLTF. Together with reference TRBV19 and TRBJ2-6, the CDR3 gives the full variable domain: DGGITQSPKYLFRKEGQNVTLSCEQNLNHDAMYWYRQDPGQGLRLIYYSQIVNDFQKGDIAEGYSVSREKKESFPLTVTSAQKNPTAFYLCASSFSGANVLTFGAGSRLTVL.

The chain couples TRBV7-2 to TRBJ2-3; 9 nucleotides align to TRBD2. V gave up 2 bases and J gave up 7 bases; unmatched junction bases: 10. CDR1 and CDR2 from the germline V gene are SGHTA and FQGNSA. This CDR3 has 16 amino acids. CDR3 DNA sequence: TGTGCCAGCAGCTTATCTGGCGGGAGGGCCCTAAATACGCAGTATTTT. Translated: CASSLSGGRALNTQYF. Looking up the rest from reference TRBV7-2 and TRBJ2-3 gives the full variable domain: GAGVSQSPSNKVTEKGKDVELRCDPISGHTALYWYRQSLGQGLEFLIYFQGNSAPDKSGLPSDRFSAERTGGSVSTLTIQRTQQEDSAVYLCASSLSGGRALNTQYFGPGTRLTVL.

The V and J genes are TRBV7-9 and TRBJ1-4; 8 bases line up with TRBD1. CDR1 SEHNR and CDR2 FQNEAQ come from the germline V gene (reference sequence). The CDR3 has 11 amino acids. V lost 11 bases to trimming and J lost 7 bases; unmatched junction nucleotides: 3. CDR3 region: CASDRAEKLFF. Written as DNA, the CDR3 is TGTGCCTCGGACAGGGCTGAAAAACTGTTTTTT.

The chain uses TRBV11-2 and TRBJ2-1; the match to TRBD2 covers 15 bases. Germline lookup yields CDR1 SGHAT and CDR2 FQNNGV. V trimming: 5 bases; J trimming: 9 bases; junction bases outside the gene matches: 8. The CDR3 sequence is 16 residues long. The CDR3 loop reads CASSLGLAGGRVEQFF. CDR3 in DNA: TGTGCCAGCAGCCTGGGACTAGCGGGAGGTCGGGTTGAGCAGTTCTTC.

V usage is TRBV6-5 and J usage is TRBJ2-2; no firm D call. V was shortened by 0 bases and J by 4 bases, with 6 bases between the two germline ends. Germline CDR1 is MNHEY and CDR2 is SVGAGI. The CDR3 loop spans 14 amino acids. The CDR3 DNA follows: TGTGCCAGCAGTTACTCGAGCCCCACCGGGGAGCTGTTTTTT. It encodes CASSYSSPTGELFF.

This clone was picked up one time. The J gene is TRBJ2-1, the V gene TRBV5-4; 7 positions match TRBD2. This CDR3 region has 14 residues. Germline CDR1 is SGHNT and CDR2 is YYREEE (reference sequence). Unmatched junction bases numbered 15, after V lost 3 bases and J lost 15 bases. The CDR3 DNA follows: TGTGCCAGCAGCTCCGAGGGCCCTAGCGGTGAGGTGTTCTTC. Protein sequence: CASSSEGPSGEVFF.

V gene TRBV25-1 combines with J gene TRBJ2-1; D possibly corresponds to TRBD2 (6 bases). The V gene's germline CDR1 is MGHDK and CDR2 SYGVNS. The length of the CDR3 is 18 residues. Trimming left V 3 bases short and J 3 bases short, with 21 bases between. This chain's CDR3 is CASSDRQGGNPNYNEQFF. The CDR3 DNA reads as TGTGCCAGCAGTGATCGGCAGGGAGGAAATCCCAACTACAATGAGCAGTTCTTC. The variable domain in full, with the rest retrieved from reference TRBV25-1 and TRBJ2-1, is EADIYQTPRYLVIGTGKKITLECSQTMGHDKMYWYQQDPGMELHLIHYSYGVNSTEKGDLSSESTVSRIRTEHFPLTLESARPSHTSQYLCASSDRQGGNPNYNEQFFGPGTRLTVL.

The chain links TRBV5-1 to TRBJ1-2; 7 bases match TRBD1. The CDR3 loop spans 16 amino acids. CDR1 SGHRS and CDR2 YFSETQ come from the germline V gene. The ends lost 0 bases at V and 0 bases at J; junction bases unmatched: 5. CDR3 sequence reads: CASSLASGGANYGYTF. CDR3 coding DNA: TGCGCCAGCAGCTTGGCCTCAGGGGGAGCTAACTATGGCTACACCTTC.

In DNA, the CDR3 is TGTGCCAGTAGTCCCGACCGGGACAGGGCGGGTGGCTACACCTTC. It is translated as CASSPDRDRAGGYTF. This sequence joins TRBV19 and TRBJ1-2; 9 nucleotides agree with TRBD1. The CDR3 has 15 amino acids. Trimming cost V 5 bases and J 7 bases; bases outside gene matches: 11. Germline CDR1 is LNHDA and CDR2 is SQIVND (reference sequence). Full variable domain (missing parts from reference TRBV19 and TRBJ1-2): DGGITQSPKYLFRKEGQNVTLSCEQNLNHDAMYWYRQDPGQGLRLIYYSQIVNDFQKGDIAEGYSVSREKKESFPLTVTSAQKNPTAFYLCASSPDRDRAGGYTFGSGTRLTVV.

Only one count was recorded for this clone. At one boundary the junction diverges from the germline segment, which might be a read error. The V and J genes are TRBV10-3 and TRBJ2-7; 8 positions match TRBD2. The CDR3 has 14 residues. Germline V gives CDR1 ENHRY, CDR2 SYGVKD. The CDR3 DNA is TGTGCCACCAGTGACCCGGGACTAGCCTACGAGCAGTACTTC. Translating it yields CATSDPGLAYEQYF.

Only one count was recorded for this clone. The rearrangement joins TRBV21-1 to TRBJ2-5; the table's D call, TRBD1, has no DNA check behind it. TRBV21-1 is listed as a pseudogene. The CDR3 covers 16 residues. The CDR3 DNA reads TGTGCCAGCAGCAAAGTGCAGGGCAGTTACAAAGAGACCCAGTACTTC. It yields the protein CASSKVQGSYKETQYF.

This clone was counted a few times. The chain has TRBV28 and TRBJ1-2; 7 nucleotides match TRBD1. This CDR3 region has 12 residues. V lost 6 bases and J lost 7; bases outside the gene matches: 5. Germline V gene sequence: CDR1 MDHEN, CDR2 SYDVKM. The CDR3 sequence is CASRLNRGGYTF. In nucleotides, the CDR3 is TGTGCCAGCAGGTTGAACAGGGGTGGCTACACCTTC.

J is TRBJ2-3 and V is TRBV6-5; maybe TRBD2 (6 bases). V was pared by 6 bases and J by 5 bases, with 21 bases between. The V gene's germline CDR1 is MNHEY and CDR2 SVGAGI. The CDR3 extends over 16 amino acids. The CDR3, as DNA: TGTGCCAGCAGATACGGGACTCCAGGAGGTGAAGATACGCAGTATTTT. Translation: CASRYGTPGGEDTQYF.

This rearrangement joins TRBV19 to TRBJ2-3, with TRBD2 identical over 10 bases. CDR1 is LNHDA and CDR2 is SQIVND in the germline V gene (reference sequence). The CDR3 has 16 residues. Trimming took 5 bases from V and 2 from J; bases not matched to a gene: 7. The CDR3: CASSPRTSGFTDTQYF. Here the CDR3 DNA reads TGTGCCAGTAGTCCCCGGACTAGCGGCTTCACAGATACGCAGTATTTT. Based on the CDR3 plus reference TRBV19 and TRBJ2-3, the full variable domain is DGGITQSPKYLFRKEGQNVTLSCEQNLNHDAMYWYRQDPGQGLRLIYYSQIVNDFQKGDIAEGYSVSREKKESFPLTVTSAQKNPTAFYLCASSPRTSGFTDTQYFGPGTRLTVL.

The chain is built from TRBV30 and TRBJ2-7; the D gene could be TRBD1 or TRBD2 (5 bases each). The length of the CDR3 is 13 residues. Germline V gene data show CDR1 as GTSNPN and CDR2 as SVGIG (reference sequence). Trimming cost V 2 bases and J 2 bases, with 10 bases left between them. This CDR3 reads CAWSSGTPYEQYF. In DNA, the CDR3 is TGTGCCTGGAGTTCCGGGACCCCCTACGAGCAGTACTTC.

The rearrangement links TRBV19 to TRBJ2-7, with 10 positions matching TRBD1. Per germline, CDR1 LNHDA and CDR2 SQIVND (reference sequence). V dropped 7 bases and J dropped 3; count of bases not matched to a gene: 6. There are 14 residues in the CDR3. The CDR3 spells CASKAGQGSYEQYF. The CDR3 region has the DNA TGTGCCAGTAAGGCGGGACAGGGGAGCTACGAGCAGTACTTC.

The chain employs TRBV5-4 and TRBJ1-2, with D perhaps matching TRBD1 (6 bases). V gave up 0 bases and J gave up 1 base, with 10 bases separating them. The CDR3 is 15 amino acids. The germline gives CDR1 SGHNT, CDR2 YYREEE (reference sequence). CDR3 amino acids: CASSLDREINYGYTF. The CDR3 DNA reads as TGTGCCAGCAGCTTGGACAGGGAAATTAACTATGGCTACACCTTC. Filled out from reference TRBV5-4 and TRBJ1-2, the complete variable domain reads ETGVTQSPTHLIKTRGQQVTLRCSSQSGHNTVSWYQQALGQGPQFIFQYYREEENGRGNFPPRFSGLQFPNYSSELNVNALELDDSALYLCASSLDREINYGYTFGSGTRLTVV.

The rearrangement joins TRBV19 to TRBJ2-1; TRBD2 matches at 7 bases. The CDR3 is made up of 14 amino acids. J lost 7 bases, V lost 7 bases, and 10 bases had no gene match. Germline V lookup: CDR1 LNHDA, CDR2 SQIVND (reference sequence). CDR3 region: CASTPGGTKNEQFF. The CDR3 bases are TGTGCCAGTACCCCAGGCGGGACTAAAAATGAGCAGTTCTTC.